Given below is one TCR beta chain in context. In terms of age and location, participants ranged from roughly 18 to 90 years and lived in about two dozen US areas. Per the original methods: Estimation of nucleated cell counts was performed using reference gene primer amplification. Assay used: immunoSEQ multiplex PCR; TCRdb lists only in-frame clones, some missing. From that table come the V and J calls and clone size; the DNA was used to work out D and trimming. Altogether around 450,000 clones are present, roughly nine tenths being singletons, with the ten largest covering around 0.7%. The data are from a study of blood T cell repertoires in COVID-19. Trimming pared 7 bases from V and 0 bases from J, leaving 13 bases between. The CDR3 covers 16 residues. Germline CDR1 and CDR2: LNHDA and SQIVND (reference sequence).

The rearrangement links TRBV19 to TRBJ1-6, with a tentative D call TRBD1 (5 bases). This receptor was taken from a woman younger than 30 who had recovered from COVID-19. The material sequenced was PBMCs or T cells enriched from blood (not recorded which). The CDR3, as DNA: TGTGCCAGTAATCGAAAAGGGGTCTCCTATAATTCACCCCTCCACTTT. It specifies CASNRKGVSYNSPLHF.